This T cell receptor beta chain appears in the sequencing data of a study of T-cell reconstitution after alpha-beta-depleted transplantation in children. Study-level points and caveats: Several patients had high TCRbeta diversity at day 60; it came from surviving recipient T cells and thymic progenitors. T cells produced anew were the main source of T-cell counts and diversity one year after transplant. Reportedly, alpha-beta T cells present about two months post-transplant originated from several hundred expanded clones of graft origin.

This CDR3 comprises 15 residues. Germline V gene sequence: CDR1 SGHKS, CDR2 YYEKEE (reference sequence). Trimming removed 10 bases at V and 0 bases at J, with 16 bases between. This clonotype was recorded many times. Its target is not known. The library targeted TCRbeta and was prepared with unique molecular identifiers. Each CDR3 protein is one row after TCRdb ran MiXCR on the PCR reads. The sample gives about 440,000 distinct CDR3 sequences, 43% of which show up once; approximately 30% is in the top ten. This sequence joins TRBV5-5 and TRBJ2-2; D is perhaps TRBD2 (6 bases). This receptor was identified in a girl aged 2 to 9 with aplastic anemia, due to receive a stem cell transplant. The sequencing here drew on PBMCs, taken before TCRalphabeta/CD19-depleted stem cell transplant. CDR3 nucleotides: TGTGCCTGGGGGAGCGGACTACCGAACACCGGGGAGCTGTTTTTT. The encoded protein is CAWGSGLPNTGELFF.